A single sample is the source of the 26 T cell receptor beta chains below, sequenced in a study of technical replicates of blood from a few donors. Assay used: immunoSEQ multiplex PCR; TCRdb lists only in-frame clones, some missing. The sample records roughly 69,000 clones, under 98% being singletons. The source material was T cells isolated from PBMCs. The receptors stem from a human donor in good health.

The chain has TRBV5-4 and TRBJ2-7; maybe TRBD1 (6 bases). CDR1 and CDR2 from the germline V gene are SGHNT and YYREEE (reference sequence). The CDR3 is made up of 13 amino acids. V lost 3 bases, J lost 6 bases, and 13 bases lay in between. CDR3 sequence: CASSWGLTSEQYF. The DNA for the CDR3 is TGTGCCAGCAGCTGGGGGCTTACTAGCGAGCAGTACTTC.

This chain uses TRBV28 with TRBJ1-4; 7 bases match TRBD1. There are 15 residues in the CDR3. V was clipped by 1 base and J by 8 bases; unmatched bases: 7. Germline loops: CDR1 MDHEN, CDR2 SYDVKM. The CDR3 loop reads CASSLSDRDKEKLFF. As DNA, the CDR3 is TGTGCCAGCAGTTTATCTGACAGGGACAAGGAAAAACTGTTTTTT.

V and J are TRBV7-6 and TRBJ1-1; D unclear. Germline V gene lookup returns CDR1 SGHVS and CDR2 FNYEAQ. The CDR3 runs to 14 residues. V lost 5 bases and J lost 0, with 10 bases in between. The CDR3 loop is CASSTRALNTEAFF. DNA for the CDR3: TGTGCCAGCAGCACTAGGGCCCTGAACACTGAAGCTTTCTTT.

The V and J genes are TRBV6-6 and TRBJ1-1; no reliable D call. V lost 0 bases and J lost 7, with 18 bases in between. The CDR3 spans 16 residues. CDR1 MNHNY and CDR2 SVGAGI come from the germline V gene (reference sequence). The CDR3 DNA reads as TGTGCCAGCAGTTACTCTCCCAAGGGCCCCGGGAGTGAAGCTTTCTTT. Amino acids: CASSYSPKGPGSEAFF.

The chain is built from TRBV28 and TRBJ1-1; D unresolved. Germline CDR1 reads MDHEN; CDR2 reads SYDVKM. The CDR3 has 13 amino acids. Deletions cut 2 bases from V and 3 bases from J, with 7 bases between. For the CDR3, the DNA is TGTGCCAGCAGTTTACAGGTCCACACTGAAGCTTTCTTT. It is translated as CASSLQVHTEAFF.

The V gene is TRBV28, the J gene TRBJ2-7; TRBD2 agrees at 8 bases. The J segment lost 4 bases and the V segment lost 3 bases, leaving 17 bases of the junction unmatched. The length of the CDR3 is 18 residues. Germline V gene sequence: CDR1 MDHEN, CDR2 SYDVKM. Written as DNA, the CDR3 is TGTGCCAGCAGTTTCATTCTGACTAGCGCTAACAATATATACGAGCAGTACTTC. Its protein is CASSFILTSANNIYEQYF.

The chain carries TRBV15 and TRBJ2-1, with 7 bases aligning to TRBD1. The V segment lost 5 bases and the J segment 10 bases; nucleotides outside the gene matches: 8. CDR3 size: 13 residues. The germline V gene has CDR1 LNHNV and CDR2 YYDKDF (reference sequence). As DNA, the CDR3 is TGTGCCACCAGCGGCTACAGGGGAGTGGAGCAGTTCTTC. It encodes CATSGYRGVEQFF.

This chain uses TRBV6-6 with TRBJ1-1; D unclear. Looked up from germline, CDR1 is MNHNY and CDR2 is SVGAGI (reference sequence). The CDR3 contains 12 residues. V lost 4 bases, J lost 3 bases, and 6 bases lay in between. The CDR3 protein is CASSWGDTEAFF. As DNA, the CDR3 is TGTGCCAGCAGTTGGGGAGACACTGAAGCTTTCTTT.

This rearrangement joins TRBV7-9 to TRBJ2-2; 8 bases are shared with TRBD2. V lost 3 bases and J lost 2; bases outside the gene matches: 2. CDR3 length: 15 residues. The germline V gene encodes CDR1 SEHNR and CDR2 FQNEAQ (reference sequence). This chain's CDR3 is CASSFSGKNTGELFF. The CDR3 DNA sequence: TGTGCCAGCAGCTTTAGCGGGAAAAACACCGGGGAGCTGTTTTTT.

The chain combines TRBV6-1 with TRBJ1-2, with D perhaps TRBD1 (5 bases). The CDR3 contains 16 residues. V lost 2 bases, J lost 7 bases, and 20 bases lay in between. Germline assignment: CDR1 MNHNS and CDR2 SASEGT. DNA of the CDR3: TGTGCCAGCAGTGAAATCGTGGGGGGGTTGAGGGCTGGCTACACCTTC. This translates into CASSEIVGGLRAGYTF.

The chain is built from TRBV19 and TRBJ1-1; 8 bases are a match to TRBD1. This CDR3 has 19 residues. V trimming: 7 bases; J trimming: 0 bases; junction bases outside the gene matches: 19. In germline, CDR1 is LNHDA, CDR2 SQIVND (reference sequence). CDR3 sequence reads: CASTSLPPRQGYLNTEAFF. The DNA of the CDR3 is TGTGCCAGTACCTCACTTCCGCCGCGACAGGGGTACTTGAACACTGAAGCTTTCTTT.

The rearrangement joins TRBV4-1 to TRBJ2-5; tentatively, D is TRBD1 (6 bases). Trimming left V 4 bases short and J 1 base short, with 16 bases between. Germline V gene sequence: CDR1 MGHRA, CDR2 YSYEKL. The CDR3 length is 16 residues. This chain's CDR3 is CASSRVRIGGQETQYF. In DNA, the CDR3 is TGCGCCAGCAGCCGTGTGCGGATAGGGGGCCAAGAGACCCAGTACTTC.

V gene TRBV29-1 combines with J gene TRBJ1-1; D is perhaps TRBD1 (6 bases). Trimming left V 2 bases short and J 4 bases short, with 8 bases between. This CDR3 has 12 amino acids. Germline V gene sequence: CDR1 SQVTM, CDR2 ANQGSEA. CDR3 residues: CSVELGGTEAFF. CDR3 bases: TGCAGCGTTGAATTAGGGGGCACTGAAGCTTTCTTT. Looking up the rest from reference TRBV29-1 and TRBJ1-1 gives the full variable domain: SAVISQKPSRDICQRGTSLTIQCQVDSQVTMMFWYRQQPGQSLTLIATANQGSEATYESGFVIDKFPISRPNLTFSTLTVSNMSPEDSSIYLCSVELGGTEAFFGQGTRLTVV.

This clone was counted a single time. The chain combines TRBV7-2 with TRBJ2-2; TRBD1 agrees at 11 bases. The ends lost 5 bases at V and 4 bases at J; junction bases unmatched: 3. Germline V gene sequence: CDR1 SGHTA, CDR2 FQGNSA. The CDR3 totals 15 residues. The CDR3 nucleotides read TGTGCCAGCAGCCGGACAGGGGGCAGCACCGGGGAGCTGTTTTTT. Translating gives CASSRTGGSTGELFF.

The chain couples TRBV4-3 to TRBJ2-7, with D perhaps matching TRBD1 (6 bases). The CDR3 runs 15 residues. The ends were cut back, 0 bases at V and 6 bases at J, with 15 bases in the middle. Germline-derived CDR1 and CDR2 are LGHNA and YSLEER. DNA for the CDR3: TGCGCCAGCAGCCAAGATCAGGGACAACTCGCCGAGCAGTACTTC. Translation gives CASSQDQGQLAEQYF.

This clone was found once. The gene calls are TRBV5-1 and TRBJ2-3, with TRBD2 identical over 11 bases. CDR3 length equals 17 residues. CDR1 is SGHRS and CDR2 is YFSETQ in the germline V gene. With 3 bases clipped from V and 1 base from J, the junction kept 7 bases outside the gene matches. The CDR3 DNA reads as TGCGCCAGCAGCTACTCTAGCGGGAGGAAGGGCACAGATACGCAGTATTTT. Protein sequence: CASSYSSGRKGTDTQYF.

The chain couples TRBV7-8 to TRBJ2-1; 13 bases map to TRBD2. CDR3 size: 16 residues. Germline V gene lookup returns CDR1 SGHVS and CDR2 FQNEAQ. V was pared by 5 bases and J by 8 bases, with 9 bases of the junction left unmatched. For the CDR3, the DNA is TGTGCCAGCAGCCTAAGGACTAGCGGGAGTTTCGATGAGCAGTTCTTC. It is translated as CASSLRTSGSFDEQFF.

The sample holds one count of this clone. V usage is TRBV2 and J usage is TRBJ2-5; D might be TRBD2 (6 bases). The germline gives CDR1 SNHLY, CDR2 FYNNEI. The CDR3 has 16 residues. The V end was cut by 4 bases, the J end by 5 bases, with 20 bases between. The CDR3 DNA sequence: TGTGCCAGCAGTGTTGTTTATGGAGGGGATGGCGAGACCCAGTACTTC. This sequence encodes CASSVVYGGDGETQYF.

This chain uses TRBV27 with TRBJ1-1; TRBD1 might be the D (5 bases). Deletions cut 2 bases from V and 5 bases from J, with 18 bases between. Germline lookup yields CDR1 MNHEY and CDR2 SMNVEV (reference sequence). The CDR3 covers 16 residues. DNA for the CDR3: TGTGCCAGCAGTTTAAAATTCTGGTCAGGGAGGACTGAAGCTTTCTTT. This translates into CASSLKFWSGRTEAFF.

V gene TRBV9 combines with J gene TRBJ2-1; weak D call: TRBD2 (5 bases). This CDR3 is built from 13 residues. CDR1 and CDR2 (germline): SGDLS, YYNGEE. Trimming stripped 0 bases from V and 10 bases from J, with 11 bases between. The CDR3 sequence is CASSVAETGEQFF. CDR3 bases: TGTGCCAGCAGCGTAGCGGAAACGGGGGAGCAGTTCTTC.

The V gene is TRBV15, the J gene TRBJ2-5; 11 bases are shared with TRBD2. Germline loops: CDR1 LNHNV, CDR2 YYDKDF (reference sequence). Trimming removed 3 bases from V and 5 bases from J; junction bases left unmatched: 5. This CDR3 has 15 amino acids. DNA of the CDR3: TGTGCCACCAGCAGTTTTAGCGGGAGGGTGGAGACCCAGTACTTC. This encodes CATSSFSGRVETQYF.

CDR3 nucleotides: TGTGCCAGCAGTTTATCTAGGGGGAGGGAGCCCCAGCATTTT. This sequence encodes CASSLSRGREPQHF. The gene calls are TRBV28 and TRBJ1-5; a possible D gene is TRBD1 (6 bases). V shed 1 base and J shed 8 bases, with 12 bases lying between them. This CDR3 is 14 amino acids long. Germline values: CDR1 MDHEN, CDR2 SYDVKM.

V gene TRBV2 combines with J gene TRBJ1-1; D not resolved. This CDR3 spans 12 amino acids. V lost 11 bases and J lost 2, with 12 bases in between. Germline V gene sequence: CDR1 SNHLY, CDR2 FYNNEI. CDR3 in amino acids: CAYPLGNTEAFF. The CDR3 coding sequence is TGTGCCTACCCCCTAGGAAACACTGAAGCTTTCTTT.

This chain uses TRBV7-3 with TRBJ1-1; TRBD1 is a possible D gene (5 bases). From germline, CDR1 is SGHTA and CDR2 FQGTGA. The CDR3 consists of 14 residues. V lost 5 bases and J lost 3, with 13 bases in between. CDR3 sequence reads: CASSLLGGDTEAFF. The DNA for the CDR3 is TGTGCCAGCAGCCTTCTAGGAGGGGACACTGAAGCTTTCTTT.

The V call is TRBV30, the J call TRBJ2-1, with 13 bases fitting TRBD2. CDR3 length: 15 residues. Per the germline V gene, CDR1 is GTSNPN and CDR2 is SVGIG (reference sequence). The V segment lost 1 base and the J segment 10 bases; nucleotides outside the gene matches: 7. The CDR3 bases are TGTGCCTGGAGTGGGACTAGCGGGAGTCTACGGGAGCAGTTCTTC. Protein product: CAWSGTSGSLREQFF.

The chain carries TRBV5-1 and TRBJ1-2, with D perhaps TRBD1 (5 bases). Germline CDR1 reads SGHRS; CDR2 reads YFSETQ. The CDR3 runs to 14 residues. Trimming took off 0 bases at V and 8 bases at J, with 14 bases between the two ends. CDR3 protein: CASSLGSATEGYTF. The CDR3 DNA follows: TGCGCCAGCAGCTTGGGATCGGCGACAGAGGGCTACACCTTC.